This paragraph reports one TCR beta chain. Germline CDR1 reads SGHVS; CDR2 reads FQNEAQ. Trimming removed 5 bases from V and 0 bases from J, with 17 bases in between. The CDR3 totals 18 residues. The record originates from a study of blood T cell repertoires in COVID-19. Background on the study: The United States, Italy and Spain were the sources of the acute and convalescent COVID-19 samples. From T cells, B-cell-depleted T cells, or PBMCs came the material, which was cDNA or gDNA.

Produced via immunoSEQ multiplex PCR; TCRdb's table is partial and in-frame only. This sample has roughly 290,000 clones; more than 75% occur once, and the top ten carry approximately 2%. The clonotype was recovered from a woman aged 25-40 years who had recovered from COVID-19. The V and J genes are TRBV7-8 and TRBJ2-6; D may be TRBD1 (6 bases). Sequenced: peripheral blood. This CDR3 reads CASSDNYRDSSGANVLTF. The CDR3 DNA reads TGTGCCAGCAGCGACAATTACAGGGATTCCTCTGGGGCCAACGTCCTGACTTTC.